This T cell receptor (beta chain) was identified during a study of T cell changes during pregnancy in multiple sclerosis. TCRdb's copy holds only in-frame clones and misses some; the assay was immunoSEQ multiplex PCR. The table includes some 61,000 clones, about 90% detected once. This clone has a count of ten or more. Germline V CDR1 and CDR2: SGHRS, YFSETQ. The ends lost 5 bases at V and 5 bases at J; junction bases unmatched: 16. This CDR3 has 16 residues. The sequencing used peripheral blood, collected in the second trimester of pregnancy. The sequence was collected from a female donor with multiple sclerosis, enrolled in a pregnancy study. This chain uses TRBV5-1 with TRBJ2-7; 7 bases match TRBD1. CDR3 protein: CASRVARASRGNEQYF. The CDR3 region has the DNA TGCGCCAGCAGAGTCGCTAGGGCCTCCAGGGGGAACGAGCAGTACTTC.